This section outlines one T cell receptor (beta chain) sequence together with its context. Its target is not known. The source of the sample is a study of CD8+ T cells in alopecia areata. In each case, RNA was isolated and then reverse transcribed into cDNA as the sequencing template. TCRdb's table, derived via immunoSEQ multiplex PCR, lists solely in-frame clones and lacks some. The sample includes some 210,000 clones, just over 65% of them seen just once. Study-wide results and limits: Possibly because of HLA-related factors, TCR sharing was less clear across patients than in mice. Especially in alopecia totalis/universalis, lesional scalp showed greater clonality than normal scalp did.

Germline loops: CDR1 SGHAT, CDR2 FQDESV (reference sequence). V was pared by 5 bases and J by 4 bases, with 6 bases of the junction left unmatched. The CDR3 is 14 amino acids. Treatment described: oral pan-JAK inhibitor, 5-10 mg twice daily. The clonotype originates from a human donor with alopecia areata. This chain joins TRBV11-1 and TRBJ2-3; 7 bases are shared with TRBD1. This specimen consisted of CD4+ T cells sorted from blood, obtained at approximately week 42, from a patient treated with tofacitinib. The DNA of the CDR3 is TGTGCCAGCAGCCTACGACAGGGCTCAGATACGCAGTATTTT. Its translation: CASSLRQGSDTQYF.